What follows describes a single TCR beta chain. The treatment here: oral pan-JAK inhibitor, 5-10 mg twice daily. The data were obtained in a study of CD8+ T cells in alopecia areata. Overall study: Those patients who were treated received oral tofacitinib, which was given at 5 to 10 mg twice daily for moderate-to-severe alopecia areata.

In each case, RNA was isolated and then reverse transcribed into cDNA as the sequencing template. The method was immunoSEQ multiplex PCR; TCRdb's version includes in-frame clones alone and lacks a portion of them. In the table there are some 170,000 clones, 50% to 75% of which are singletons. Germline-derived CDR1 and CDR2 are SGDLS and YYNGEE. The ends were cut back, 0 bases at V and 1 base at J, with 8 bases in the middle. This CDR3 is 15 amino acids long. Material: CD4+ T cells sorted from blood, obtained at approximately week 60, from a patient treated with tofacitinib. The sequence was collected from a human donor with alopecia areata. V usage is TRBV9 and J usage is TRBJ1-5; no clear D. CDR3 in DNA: TGTGCCAGCAGCGTAGGAGACACCAGCAATCAGCCCCAGCATTTT. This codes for CASSVGDTSNQPQHF.